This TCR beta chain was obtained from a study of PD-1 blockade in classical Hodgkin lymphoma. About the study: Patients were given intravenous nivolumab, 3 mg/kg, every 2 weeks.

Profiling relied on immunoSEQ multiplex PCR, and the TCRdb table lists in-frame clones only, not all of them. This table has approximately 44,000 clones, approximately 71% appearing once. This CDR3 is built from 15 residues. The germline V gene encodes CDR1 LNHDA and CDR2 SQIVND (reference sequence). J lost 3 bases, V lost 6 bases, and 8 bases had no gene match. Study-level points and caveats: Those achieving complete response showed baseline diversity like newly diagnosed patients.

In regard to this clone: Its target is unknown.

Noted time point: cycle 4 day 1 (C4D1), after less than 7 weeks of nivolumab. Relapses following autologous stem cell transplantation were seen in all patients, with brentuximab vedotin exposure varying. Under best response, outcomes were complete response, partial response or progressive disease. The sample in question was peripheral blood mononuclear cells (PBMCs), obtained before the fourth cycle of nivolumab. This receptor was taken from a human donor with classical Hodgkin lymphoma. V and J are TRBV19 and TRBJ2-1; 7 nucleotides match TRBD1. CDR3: CASSRQGNYYNEQFF. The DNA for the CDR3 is TGTGCCAGTAGCAGACAGGGTAATTACTACAATGAGCAGTTCTTC.